Listed below are T cell receptor beta chains from one sample, sequenced in a study of blood T cells in healthy people across ages. Each CDR3 protein is one row after TCRdb ran MiXCR on the 5' RACE reads. The sample includes some 900,000 distinct CDR3 sequences, approximately 49% of them seen just once. The sequenced sample was blood. All receptors come from a man aged 25-45 years in good health. Each CDR3 is given without its conserved first and last residue.

CDR3aa,len,j_gene,v_gene
ASSPVLEWFEQY,12,TRBJ2-7,TRBV7-8
AISGGLADITDTQY,14,TRBJ2-3,TRBV10-3
SVEDPSGGIWTQY,13,.,TRBV29-1
ASSGSGFPSGANVLT,15,TRBJ2-6,TRBV9
ASSSTRGILGEQF,13,TRBJ2-1,TRBV11-1
ASSQDQSPSYNEQY,14,TRBJ2-5,TRBV4-2
ATSVGRPYQETQY,13,TRBJ2-5,TRBV24-1
ASSTNTGGDTQY,12,TRBJ2-3,TRBV5-1
SVGVGACEQY,10,TRBJ2-7,TRBV29-1
ASSTQGGRSNQPQH,14,TRBJ1-5,TRBV27
ASTNLGRTGELF,12,TRBJ2-2,TRBV11-2
ASSLGTSGRITDTQY,15,TRBJ2-3,TRBV27
SARDGGRNSGQF,12,TRBJ2-1,TRBV20-1
ASSSRGVNEKLF,12,TRBJ1-4,TRBV11-2
ASKSGGIYEQY,11,TRBJ2-7,TRBV28
AWKGLRNEQY,10,.,TRBV30
ASSLGNRLNSPLH,13,TRBJ1-6,TRBV13
ASRTRQEGYNEQF,13,TRBJ2-1,TRBV27
ASSLEPGMNTEAF,13,TRBJ1-1,TRBV5-1
ASSYAGTGGLNTEAF,15,TRBJ1-1,TRBV6-5
ASRGGQTYEQY,11,.,TRBV28
ASSDGGENSPLH,12,TRBJ1-6,TRBV6-1
ASRGGGTANYNEQF,14,TRBJ2-1,TRBV27
ASTPDATNEKLF,12,TRBJ1-4,TRBV7-9
ASSLIWANYGYT,12,TRBJ1-2,TRBV7-9
SARDMRGNTGELF,13,TRBJ2-2,TRBV20-1
SARGGTNTDTQY,12,TRBJ2-3,TRBV20-1
ASGLGIGTAIRNQPQH,16,TRBJ1-5,TRBV7-2
ASTPGRPNTEAF,12,TRBJ1-1,TRBV5-6
ASSQLAAEQY,10,TRBJ2-7,TRBV3-1
SAGPSGSGLTYEQY,14,TRBJ2-7,TRBV20-1
ASSSDGQGGYGYT,13,TRBJ1-2,TRBV5-1
SPGGQETQY,9,TRBJ2-5,TRBV20-1
ASSVAGRGQETQY,13,TRBJ2-5,TRBV9
ASTRALTPYEQY,12,TRBJ2-7,TRBV27
SARQRVYGYT,10,TRBJ1-2,TRBV20-1
SAQEGSLFEQF,11,TRBJ2-1,TRBV20-1
ASSLMRLAPEQY,12,TRBJ2-7,TRBV7-2
ASSQEGADSTDTQY,14,TRBJ2-3,TRBV3-1